The 29 T cell receptor beta chains given below trace back to one sample, sequenced in a study of human T cells and chemical hapten exposure. Time point reported: patch test 1, 2 weeks after DPC sensitization. This sample's treatment: therapeutic diphenylcyclopropenone sensitization with weekly scalp DPC. MiXCR, applied by TCRdb to the RACE reads, yields one record per CDR3 protein. The table includes around 110,000 distinct CDR3 sequences, over 10% detected once. Source: whole blood, taken in connection with sensitization to the hapten diphenylcyclopropenone (DPC). The receptors come from a woman in her fifties or sixties with alopecia areata. Some clones in this sample may be carry-over from other donors' samples.

This clonotype was counted ten times or more. The genes are TRBV2 and TRBJ2-7; D ambiguous. Trimming took off 5 bases at V and 0 bases at J, with 11 bases between the two ends. From germline, CDR1 is SNHLY and CDR2 FYNNEI. CDR3 length equals 14 residues. DNA of the CDR3: TGTGCCAGCAGTCAACGGCCGAGCTCCTACGAGCAGTACTTC. It is translated as CASSQRPSSYEQYF.

This clonotype was seen at least ten times. This sequence joins TRBV11-1 and TRBJ2-1; D may match TRBD1 or TRBD2 (5 bases each). Germline lookup yields CDR1 SGHAT and CDR2 FQDESV (reference sequence). The V end lost 7 bases, the J end lost 5 bases, and 18 bases lay between the germline ends. The CDR3 totals 15 residues. DNA of the CDR3: TGTGCCAGCACCCGAGTCCGTGGGGGTAACAATGAGCAGTTCTTC. Protein product: CASTRVRGGNNEQFF.

This clonotype was observed a handful of times. This rearrangement joins TRBV6-6 to TRBJ2-2; D is possibly TRBD1 (6 bases). The V gene lost 6 bases and the J gene lost 1 base, with 12 bases spanning the gap. There are 15 residues in the CDR3. Germline lookup yields CDR1 MNHNY and CDR2 SVGAGI (reference sequence). This CDR3 reads CASRFGQLNTGELFF. The CDR3 DNA follows: TGTGCCAGCAGATTCGGACAGTTGAACACCGGGGAGCTGTTTTTT.

The V call is TRBV4-1, the J call TRBJ1-1; D not certain. Trimming stripped 4 bases from V and 6 bases from J, with 12 bases between. Germline loops: CDR1 MGHRA, CDR2 YSYEKL. The CDR3 totals 13 residues. Written as DNA, the CDR3 is TGCGCCAGCAGCCCCCTACCAGAGCCTGAAGCTTTCTTT. It yields the protein CASSPLPEPEAFF.

Only a few counts were recorded for this clonotype. The V gene is TRBV6-2 or TRBV6-3, the J gene TRBJ1-2; weak D call: TRBD1 (6 bases). CDR3 length: 15 residues. V dropped 6 bases and J dropped 0 bases, with 14 bases sitting between them. The germline gives CDR1 MNHEY, CDR2 SVGEGT. As DNA, the CDR3 is TGTGCCAGCAGAAGCCGGGGGGGCTCTAACTATGGCTACACCTTC. It translates to CASRSRGGSNYGYTF.

The V gene is TRBV18, the J gene TRBJ1-2; no firm D call. Trimming took off 6 bases at V and 6 bases at J, with 17 bases between the two ends. The CDR3 is made up of 14 amino acids. CDR1 is KGHSH, CDR2 LQKENI, per germline. CDR3 in DNA: TGTGCCAGCTCCTCCGCCCCCATGAGGGATGGCTACACCTTC. Protein: CASSSAPMRDGYTF. Combining the CDR3 with reference TRBV18 and TRBJ1-2 gives the whole variable domain NAGVMQNPRHLVRRRGQEARLRCSPMKGHSHVYWYRQLPEEGLKFMVYLQKENIIDESGMPKERFSAEFPKEGPSILRIQQVVRGDSAAYFCASSSAPMRDGYTFGSGTRLTVV.

This clonotype appeared a few times. This rearrangement joins TRBV18 to TRBJ2-3; D not certain. V lost 8 bases and J lost 0, with 12 bases in between. The CDR3 extends over 14 amino acids. Germline V gene data show CDR1 as KGHSH and CDR2 as LQKENI. CDR3 coding DNA: TGTGCCAGCACCCCCCCCTCTAGCACAGATACGCAGTATTTT. It specifies CASTPPSSTDTQYF.

This clonotype was found many times. The gene calls are TRBV6-5 and TRBJ1-2; D not resolved. The V end lost 0 bases, the J end lost 4 bases, and 12 bases lay between the germline ends. CDR3 length: 15 amino acids. Germline lookup yields CDR1 MNHEY and CDR2 SVGAGI. CDR3 amino acids: CASSYSSINSYGYTF. The DNA of the CDR3 is TGTGCCAGCAGTTACTCCTCCATTAACAGCTATGGCTACACCTTC.

In this sample, this clonotype turned up a few times. The chain is built from TRBV11-2 and TRBJ2-1; 7 bases are a match to TRBD2. With 1 base clipped from V and 3 bases from J, the junction kept 3 bases outside the gene matches. The CDR3 sequence is 15 residues long. The V gene's germline CDR1 is SGHAT and CDR2 FQNNGV. DNA of the CDR3: TGTGCCAGCAGCTTAGTTTCTAGCGGCTACAATGAGCAGTTCTTC. This gives the protein CASSLVSSGYNEQFF.

This clonotype has at least ten counts. The chain joins TRBV11-2 to TRBJ2-5; D not certain. Trimming took off 3 bases at V and 2 bases at J, with 7 bases between the two ends. Germline CDR1 and CDR2: SGHAT and FQNNGV. The CDR3 extends over 13 amino acids. The CDR3 is CASSFSDQETQYF. CDR3 in DNA: TGTGCCAGCAGCTTCAGTGATCAAGAGACCCAGTACTTC. The full variable domain, its missing parts supplied by reference TRBV11-2 and TRBJ2-5, is EAGVAQSPRYKIIEKRQSVAFWCNPISGHATLYWYQQILGQGPKLLIQFQNNGVVDDSQLPKDRFSAERLKGVDSTLKIQPAKLEDSAVYLCASSFSDQETQYFGPGTRLLVL.

The table lists this clonotype with a few counts. The V gene is TRBV12-3 or TRBV12-4, the J gene TRBJ1-1; D is unclear. The CDR3 length is 14 residues. Trimming pared 6 bases from V and 7 bases from J, leaving 18 bases between. CDR3 sequence (DNA): TGTGCCAGCAGCCACCATGACCTATATTATGAAGCTTTCTTT. Protein sequence: CASSHHDLYYEAFF.

This clonotype has a handful of counts. The V call is TRBV5-6, the J call TRBJ1-5; no clear D. Deletions cut 0 bases from V and 6 bases from J, with 7 bases between. Germline CDR1 is SGHDT and CDR2 is YYEEEE. The CDR3 consists of 13 residues. This chain's CDR3 is CASSLERGQPQHF. The CDR3, as DNA: TGTGCCAGCAGCTTGGAACGGGGTCAGCCCCAGCATTTT.

CDR3 in DNA: TGCGCCAGCAGCTTGGAATCGACTAGCGGGGGGTTGGATGAGCAGTTCTTC. It yields the protein CASSLESTSGGLDEQFF. The chain recombines TRBV5-1 with TRBJ2-1; 13 positions agree with TRBD2. Germline-derived CDR1 and CDR2 are SGHRS and YFSETQ. CDR3 length: 17 amino acids. V lost 0 bases and J lost 8; bases outside the gene matches: 8.

This clonotype was seen a few times. The CDR3 protein is CASNPLLGGTDTQYF. DNA for the CDR3: TGTGCCAGCAATCCCTTGCTAGGGGGCACAGATACGCAGTATTTT. The rearrangement links TRBV6-2 or TRBV6-3 to TRBJ2-3, with D perhaps TRBD1 (5 bases). Germline loops: CDR1 MNHEY, CDR2 SVGEGT. V lost 7 bases to trimming and J lost 1 base, with 15 bases between them. The length of the CDR3 is 15 residues.

Here the CDR3 DNA reads TGTGCCAGCAGCCTACGACAGGGGTCAAGCTCTGGGGCCAACGTCCTGACTTTC. Translation: CASSLRQGSSSGANVLTF. This sequence joins TRBV7-6 and TRBJ2-6; TRBD1 matches at 8 bases. The CDR3 extends over 18 amino acids. Germline V gives CDR1 SGHVS, CDR2 FNYEAQ. V gave up 5 bases and J gave up 0 bases; unmatched junction bases: 9.

Many counts were recorded for this clonotype. The chain uses TRBV29-1 and TRBJ1-5, with a weak D call TRBD1 (5 bases). Germline V gives CDR1 SQVTM, CDR2 ANQGSEA. The CDR3 totals 15 residues. Trimming cost V 6 bases and J 7 bases, with 22 bases left between them. The CDR3 DNA sequence: TGCAGCGTCGGAGGTAGCTCCCAGGGTGGGCAGCCCCAGCATTTT. This translates into CSVGGSSQGGQPQHF.

This clonotype was observed many times. The chain employs TRBV9 and TRBJ1-5; D is ambiguous. V shed 4 bases and J shed 2 bases, with 10 bases lying between them. The germline gives CDR1 SGDLS, CDR2 YYNGEE. The CDR3 is 14 amino acids. CDR3 bases: TGTGCCAGCAGCCCCCGAGGTGGCAATCAGCCCCAGCATTTT. It specifies CASSPRGGNQPQHF.

This clonotype was observed a few times. This chain uses TRBV11-3 with TRBJ2-3; D is possibly TRBD1 (6 bases). V dropped 1 base and J dropped 1 base, with 9 bases sitting between them. The CDR3 runs to 15 residues. Germline CDR1 and CDR2: SGHNT and YENEEA. CDR3 in DNA: TGTGCCAGCAGCTTAGGACAGGTCCGCACAGATACGCAGTATTTT. The encoded protein is CASSLGQVRTDTQYF. Combining the CDR3 with reference TRBV11-3 and TRBJ2-3 gives the whole variable domain EAGVVQSPRYKIIEKKQPVAFWCNPISGHNTLYWYLQNLGQGPELLIRYENEEAVDDSQLPKDRFSAERLKGVDSTLKIQPAELGDSAVYLCASSLGQVRTDTQYFGPGTRLTVL.

This clonotype was counted between two and nine times. The chain carries TRBV20-1 and TRBJ2-7; TRBD2 is a possible D gene (6 bases). CDR1 is DFQATT, CDR2 SNEGSKA, per germline (reference sequence). Trimming removed 6 bases at V and 0 bases at J, with 15 bases between. The length of the CDR3 is 14 residues. The CDR3 bases are TGCAGTGCAACAGAGGAGGGTAGCTCCTACGAGCAGTACTTC. Its translation is CSATEEGSSYEQYF.

This clonotype has a handful of counts. V gene TRBV20-1 combines with J gene TRBJ2-2, with no clear D. Germline V lookup: CDR1 DFQATT, CDR2 SNEGSKA (reference sequence). This CDR3 comprises 9 residues. CDR3 protein: CMRIGELFF. CDR3 in DNA: TGCATGAGAATCGGGGAGCTGTTTTTT.

This clonotype was counted only a few times. This chain links TRBV7-9 with TRBJ2-6; 12 bases align to TRBD1. This CDR3 region has 18 residues. Germline V gene data show CDR1 as SEHNR and CDR2 as FQNEAQ (reference sequence). V lost 2 bases to trimming and J lost 2 bases; unmatched junction nucleotides: 4. The CDR3 loop is CASSLRGQGAAGANVLTF. Here the CDR3 DNA reads TGTGCCAGCAGCTTAAGGGGACAGGGGGCTGCTGGGGCCAACGTCCTGACTTTC.

The V and J genes are TRBV20-1 and TRBJ2-7; TRBD1 matches 8 bases. J was trimmed by 0 bases and V by 5 bases; bases with no gene match: 6. The V gene's germline CDR1 is DFQATT and CDR2 SNEGSKA (reference sequence). CDR3 length: 14 amino acids. This CDR3 is CSAGGQGSSYEQYF. As DNA, the CDR3 is TGCAGTGCTGGCGGACAGGGTAGCTCCTACGAGCAGTACTTC.

J is TRBJ2-3 and V is TRBV29-1; 9 positions match TRBD2. Looked up from germline, CDR1 is SQVTM and CDR2 is ANQGSEA. This CDR3 is built from 15 residues. V lost 4 bases, J lost 2 bases, and 7 bases stayed unmatched. DNA for the CDR3: TGCAGCGTTGGCTATCTAGCGGGGACCACAGATACGCAGTATTTT. Translated, it gives CSVGYLAGTTDTQYF.

This chain connects TRBV29-1 to TRBJ2-3; possibly TRBD2 for D (6 bases). This CDR3 comprises 13 residues. Germline assignment: CDR1 SQVTM and CDR2 ANQGSEA. Trimming pared 3 bases from V and 1 base from J, leaving 8 bases between. The CDR3 DNA is TGCAGCGTTGACGGCGGGGGCACAGATACGCAGTATTTT. Amino acids: CSVDGGGTDTQYF.

The chain carries TRBV6-6 and TRBJ2-3; D call uncertain. Germline values: CDR1 MNHNY, CDR2 SVGAGI (reference sequence). V lost 7 bases to trimming and J lost 2 bases, with 19 bases between them. The CDR3 covers 16 residues. Here the CDR3 DNA reads TGTGCCAGCATTTCTATACTGACGTCGGACACAGATACGCAGTATTTT. Protein product: CASISILTSDTDTQYF.

The chain links TRBV13 to TRBJ2-3, with D possibly matching TRBD1 (6 bases). Trimming removed 4 bases at V and 4 bases at J, with 12 bases between. The CDR3 runs to 14 residues. Germline CDR1 and CDR2: PRHDT and FYEKMQ (reference sequence). CDR3: CASSSGHLPDTQYF. As DNA, the CDR3 is TGTGCCAGCAGCTCGGGACATCTCCCAGATACGCAGTATTTT.

V is TRBV6-1 and J is TRBJ1-3, with D hard to call. The CDR3 is made up of 16 amino acids. Trimming shortened V by 5 bases and J by 0 bases, and 14 bases separated the two germline ends. CDR1 is MNHNS, CDR2 SASEGT, per germline. The CDR3 is CASSLSGGSSGNTIYF. CDR3 coding DNA: TGTGCCAGCAGTCTTAGTGGCGGGAGCTCTGGAAACACCATATATTTT.

This clonotype occurred a few times. The chain joins TRBV18 to TRBJ1-4; the D gene is possibly TRBD1 (5 bases). V gave up 3 bases and J gave up 5 bases, with 13 bases separating them. The CDR3 runs to 15 residues. The germline CDR1 and CDR2 sequences are KGHSH and LQKENI. Here the CDR3 DNA reads TGTGCCAGCTCACCTCAGACAGCCGAGAATGAAAAACTGTTTTTT. This gives the protein CASSPQTAENEKLFF.

This clonotype was counted a few times. The chain employs TRBV6-1 and TRBJ2-3; D is unclear. V was shortened by 4 bases and J by 4 bases, with 3 bases between the two germline ends. Germline V lookup: CDR1 MNHNS, CDR2 SASEGT. The CDR3 is 11 amino acids. The CDR3 DNA follows: TGTGCCAGCAGTGTTTCAGATACGCAGTATTTT. Translated: CASSVSDTQYF.